This record looks at one TCR beta chain sequence and its context. This entry comes from a study of blood T cell repertoires in COVID-19. Clones were read by immunoSEQ multiplex PCR, and TCRdb kept only the in-frame ones, dropping some. Altogether roughly 500,000 clones are present, 70% to 90% being singletons, with the ten largest covering roughly 3.2%. This receptor was identified in a human donor in a cohort sampled during active COVID-19. Specimen: peripheral blood.

CDR3 bases: TGTGCCAGCAGCTTACCAGGGGGGAATCAGCCCCAGCATTTT. Amino acid sequence: CASSLPGGNQPQHF. The chain carries TRBV5-6 and TRBJ1-5; 7 bases are shared with TRBD1. Trimming removed 2 bases from V and 4 bases from J; junction bases left unmatched: 3. The CDR3 covers 14 residues. Germline CDR1 and CDR2: SGHDT and YYEEEE.